This T cell receptor (beta chain) is drawn from a study of blood T cell repertoires in COVID-19. Study-wide context: COVID-19 samples, acute and convalescent, were from the United States, Italy and Spain. PBMCs, B-cell-depleted T cells, or T cells were the source of the cDNA or gDNA that made up the material.

Per the original methods: The authors estimated nucleated cell counts from reference gene primer amplification. Clones were read by immunoSEQ multiplex PCR, and TCRdb kept only the in-frame ones, dropping some. For V, J and clone size, that table is used; D and trimming come from the DNA. The data show about 47,000 clones, with roughly 84% seen just once and roughly 2.5% held by the top ten. The CDR3 is made up of 14 amino acids. CDR1 and CDR2 (germline): MNHEY, SMNVEV (reference sequence). V lost 0 bases to trimming and J lost 8 bases, with 10 bases between them. The source is a man aged 45-65 years with acute or convalescent COVID-19. Material for sequencing was peripheral blood. The chain uses TRBV27 and TRBJ1-4; D remains unclear. The CDR3 is CASSLSTAQEKLFF. CDR3 in DNA: TGTGCCAGCAGTTTATCAACAGCCCAAGAAAAACTGTTTTTT.